Below, 27 T cell receptor beta chains from the same sample are listed, as sequenced in a study of T cells after yellow fever vaccination. TCRdb ran MiXCR on the 5' RACE reads and lists one entry per CDR3 protein. Of a few hundred thousand distinct CDR3 sequences listed, roughly 4.3% were seen once; the top ten hold just under 25%. Sequencing used PBMCs, obtained 5 days after the yellow fever booster vaccination. The receptors come from a man between 18 and 35 years old who received the YFV17D yellow fever vaccine.

This clonotype was recorded a few times. This chain connects TRBV5-1 to TRBJ1-1; D is uncertain. The CDR3 is made up of 14 amino acids. Trimming removed 7 bases at V and 1 base at J, with 14 bases between. Germline V gene data show CDR1 as SGHRS and CDR2 as YFSETQ. The CDR3 DNA reads as TGCGCCAGCTGGGCGGGCAGGACGAACACTGAAGCTTTCTTT. Translating it yields CASWAGRTNTEAFF. The variable domain in full, completed from reference TRBV5-1 and TRBJ1-1, reads KAGVTQTPRYLIKTRGQQVTLSCSPISGHRSVSWYQQTPGQGLQFLFEYFSETQRNKGNFPGRFSGRQFSNSRSEMNVSTLELGDSALYLCASWAGRTNTEAFFGQGTRLTVV.

This clonotype occurred a few times. V and J are TRBV4-1 and TRBJ1-5; D not certain. This CDR3 is built from 16 residues. The V gene lost 5 bases and the J gene lost 1 base, with 15 bases spanning the gap. Germline V CDR1 and CDR2: MGHRA, YSYEKL. For the CDR3, the DNA is TGCGCCAGCAGCAACCTGGGGTGGGGAAGCAATCAGCCCCAGCATTTT. Its protein product is CASSNLGWGSNQPQHF.

This clonotype occurred a few times. The chain recombines TRBV7-2 with TRBJ2-3; D unclear. The V gene lost 7 bases and the J gene lost 6 bases, with 14 bases spanning the gap. Germline V gene data show CDR1 as SGHTA and CDR2 as FQGNSA. CDR3 size: 13 residues. For the CDR3, the DNA is TGTGCCAGCAAACGGGTATTAGAGGATACGCAGTATTTT. Protein product: CASKRVLEDTQYF.

This clonotype was counted only a few times. The genes are TRBV9 and TRBJ2-7; possibly TRBD1 or TRBD2 for D (6 bases each). V shed 1 base and J shed 5 bases, with 13 bases lying between them. The CDR3 is 14 amino acids. The germline CDR1 and CDR2 sequences are SGDLS and YYNGEE. The CDR3 DNA follows: TGTGCCAGCAGCGTATTGGGGGGCCCGGACGAGCAGTACTTC. Protein sequence: CASSVLGGPDEQYF.

In this sample, this clonotype turned up a few times. The V call is TRBV20-1, the J call TRBJ2-5; a weak D match, TRBD1 (10 bases). Per the germline V gene, CDR1 is DFQATT and CDR2 is SNEGSKA (reference sequence). The CDR3 runs 15 residues. V was shortened by 3 bases and J by 6 bases, with 20 bases between the two germline ends. In DNA form, the CDR3 reads TGCAGTGCTAGGCGGGGGGGACAGGGGTCAAAGACCCAGTACTTC. This codes for CSARRGGQGSKTQYF.

This clonotype was found many times. The chain joins TRBV10-3 to TRBJ2-2; 8 nucleotides line up with TRBD1. Per the germline V gene, CDR1 is ENHRY and CDR2 is SYGVKD. This CDR3 is built from 17 residues. The ends lost 8 bases at V and 4 bases at J; junction bases unmatched: 15. The CDR3 loop reads CAIPKHKGQGSTGELFF. CDR3 bases: TGTGCCATCCCCAAACACAAAGGACAGGGAAGCACCGGGGAGCTGTTTTTT.

The gene calls are TRBV5-4 and TRBJ2-1, with TRBD1 matching 7 bases. Germline CDR1 SGHNT, CDR2 YYREEE (reference sequence). V shed 2 bases, J shed 4 bases, and the junction held 15 bases outside the gene matches. This CDR3 contains 18 residues. The DNA for the CDR3 is TGTGCCAGCAGCTTCCTGGGACGTCCGACAGGGTTATACAATGAGCAGTTCTTC. The encoded protein is CASSFLGRPTGLYNEQFF.

This clonotype was seen only a few times. The rearrangement links TRBV4-1 to TRBJ2-3, with 10 bases aligning to TRBD1. J gave up 6 bases and V 0 bases, and 9 bases lay outside the gene matches. This CDR3 has 17 amino acids. Germline values: CDR1 MGHRA, CDR2 YSYEKL. DNA for the CDR3: TGCGCCAGCAGCCAAGAAAGGGACAGGGGACTGGGGGATACGCAGTATTTT. Translation gives CASSQERDRGLGDTQYF.

The V call is TRBV4-3, the J call TRBJ2-2, with TRBD1 as a possible D gene (5 bases). V was cut by 1 base and J by 3 bases, with 9 bases left in between. CDR1 is LGHNA, CDR2 YSLEER, per germline. There are 15 residues in the CDR3. The CDR3: CASSQVTQDTGELFF. The CDR3 nucleotides read TGCGCCAGCAGCCAAGTTACACAGGACACCGGGGAGCTGTTTTTT.

The rearrangement joins TRBV9 to TRBJ1-3, with 7 bases lining up with TRBD1. The CDR3 totals 15 residues. Looked up from germline, CDR1 is SGDLS and CDR2 is YYNGEE. V shed 3 bases and J 3 bases; nucleotides not matched to a gene: 6. CDR3 sequence: CASSDSGTDGNTIYF. DNA for the CDR3: TGTGCCAGCAGCGATTCCGGGACAGATGGAAACACCATATATTTT.

J is TRBJ2-2 and V is TRBV12-3 or TRBV12-4; 11 nucleotides match TRBD2. V shed 3 bases and J 10 bases; nucleotides not matched to a gene: 7. This CDR3 spans 15 amino acids. CDR3 nucleotides: TGTGCCAGCAGTTTTCGGACTAGCGGGTCGACGGAGCTGTTTTTT. It translates to CASSFRTSGSTELFF.

This chain connects TRBV7-3 to TRBJ2-1; D is ambiguous. In germline, CDR1 is SGHTA, CDR2 FQGTGA. The CDR3 is 14 amino acids. Trimming took 1 base from V and 6 from J, leaving 10 bases between them. The CDR3 loop is CASSLSWASNEQFF. In DNA, the CDR3 is TGTGCCAGCAGCTTAAGTTGGGCGAGCAATGAGCAGTTCTTC.

This clonotype has just a few counts. CDR3 bases: TGTGCCAGCAGTTTAAAGACAGGGGGGAACACTGAAGCTTTCTTT. Residues: CASSLKTGGNTEAFF. The rearrangement joins TRBV27 to TRBJ1-1, with TRBD1 matching 9 bases. V shed 2 bases and J 1 base; nucleotides not matched to a gene: 2. The CDR3 totals 15 residues. The germline CDR1 and CDR2 sequences are MNHEY and SMNVEV (reference sequence).

This clonotype was detected a few times. The J gene is TRBJ1-1, the V gene TRBV5-1, with a weak D call TRBD1 (5 bases). The CDR3 extends over 16 amino acids. Germline CDR1 and CDR2: SGHRS and YFSETQ. V was shortened by 3 bases and J by 4 bases, with 19 bases between the two germline ends. The CDR3 reads CASSSGQGMMGTEAFF. The CDR3 region has the DNA TGCGCCAGCAGCTCAGGCCAGGGTATGATGGGCACTGAAGCTTTCTTT.

The J gene is TRBJ1-1, the V gene TRBV4-1; 9 bases line up with TRBD1. The CDR3 contains 13 residues. The ends lost 9 bases at V and 1 base at J; junction bases unmatched: 3. Germline V lookup: CDR1 MGHRA, CDR2 YSYEKL. CDR3 bases: TGCGCCAGTCAGGACAGGGGGAACACTGAAGCTTTCTTT. Translation: CASQDRGNTEAFF.

This clonotype was counted between two and nine times. The V and J genes are TRBV6-2 or TRBV6-3 and TRBJ2-7; D ambiguous. This CDR3 has 12 residues. Germline CDR1 and CDR2: MNHEY and SVGEGT. Trimming pared 6 bases from V and 3 bases from J, leaving 9 bases between. The CDR3 region is CASRRGDYEQYV. The CDR3 region has the DNA TGTGCCAGCAGGCGAGGCGACTACGAGCAGTACGTC.

This clonotype has a count of ten or more. The chain combines TRBV7-2 with TRBJ1-5, with D unresolved. V shed 3 bases and J shed 0 bases, with 9 bases lying between them. Germline loops: CDR1 SGHTA, CDR2 FQGNSA. CDR3 length: 15 residues. In nucleotides, the CDR3 is TGTGCCAGCAGCTTGGAAGTTTATAGCAATCAGCCCCAGCATTTT. It specifies CASSLEVYSNQPQHF.

The rearrangement links TRBV4-2 to TRBJ2-2; 9 bases are shared with TRBD1. Unmatched junction bases numbered 13, after V lost 4 bases and J lost 4 bases. Germline lookup yields CDR1 LGHNA and CDR2 YNFKEQ. This CDR3 contains 18 residues. The CDR3 sequence: CASSPNPGQGSITGELFF. The CDR3 region has the DNA TGTGCCAGCAGCCCCAACCCGGGACAGGGTTCGATCACCGGGGAGCTGTTTTTT.

V usage is TRBV20-1 and J usage is TRBJ1-5; no reliable D call. The CDR3 extends over 13 amino acids. V was cut by 2 bases and J by 7 bases, with 12 bases left in between. The germline CDR1 and CDR2 sequences are DFQATT and SNEGSKA (reference sequence). The CDR3 DNA is TGCAGTGCTAGAATCGGTGTAGGGCAGCCCCAGCATTTT. Translation: CSARIGVGQPQHF.

This clonotype has a handful of counts. V and J are TRBV7-2 and TRBJ2-5, with TRBD2 matching 8 bases. The CDR3 has 16 residues. V trimming: 1 base; J trimming: 5 bases; junction bases outside the gene matches: 9. Germline CDR1 is SGHTA and CDR2 is FQGNSA. The CDR3 DNA is TGTGCCAGCAGCTTAGATCTCCCGGGGGGGCGCGAGACCCAGTACTTC. It codes for CASSLDLPGGRETQYF. Variable domain in full (rest from reference TRBV7-2 and TRBJ2-5): GAGVSQSPSNKVTEKGKDVELRCDPISGHTALYWYRQSLGQGLEFLIYFQGNSAPDKSGLPSDRFSAERTGGSVSTLTIQRTQQEDSAVYLCASSLDLPGGRETQYFGPGTRLLVL.

This clonotype was counted ten times or more. CDR3 nucleotide sequence: TGTGCCACCAGTCGGGGAGCAGATACGCAGTATTTT. It encodes CATSRGADTQYF. This rearrangement joins TRBV24-1 to TRBJ2-3; tentative D call: TRBD2 (5 bases). The CDR3 covers 12 residues. With 6 bases removed from V and 4 bases from J, the gap between germline ends came to 7 bases. The germline V gene encodes CDR1 KGHDR and CDR2 SFDVKD.

J is TRBJ1-5 and V is TRBV29-1; no clear D gene. This CDR3 is 12 amino acids long. The ends were cut back, 7 bases at V and 3 bases at J, with 10 bases in the middle. Germline assignment: CDR1 SQVTM and CDR2 ANQGSEA. As DNA, the CDR3 is TGCAGCGGGGGTAGGGACAATCAGCCCCAGCATTTT. Its translation is CSGGRDNQPQHF.

This chain uses TRBV5-6 with TRBJ1-6; no clear D gene. The length of the CDR3 is 14 residues. In germline, CDR1 is SGHDT, CDR2 YYEEEE. With 4 bases removed from V and 7 bases from J, the gap between germline ends came to 12 bases. For the CDR3, the DNA is TGTGCCAGCAGCCCCGGAAGGTGGAATTCACCCCTCCACTTT. As protein: CASSPGRWNSPLHF.

V is TRBV19 and J is TRBJ1-5; 7 bases are a match to TRBD1. Looked up from germline, CDR1 is LNHDA and CDR2 is SQIVND (reference sequence). This CDR3 contains 15 residues. After removal of 2 bases from V and 1 base from J, the junction contained 2 bases not matched to a gene. CDR3 nucleotide sequence: TGTGCCAGTAGTATAACAGGGGCGAGCAATCAGCCCCAGCATTTT. Translated: CASSITGASNQPQHF. The full variable domain, in which reference TRBV19 and TRBJ1-5 provide the parts outside the CDR3, is DGGITQSPKYLFRKEGQNVTLSCEQNLNHDAMYWYRQDPGQGLRLIYYSQIVNDFQKGDIAEGYSVSREKKESFPLTVTSAQKNPTAFYLCASSITGASNQPQHFGDGTRLSIL.

The chain's CDR3 is CASSFLGLVDTEAFF. The CDR3, as DNA: TGTGCCAGCAGCTTTTTGGGGCTAGTGGACACTGAAGCTTTCTTT. The gene calls are TRBV7-2 and TRBJ1-1; weak D call: TRBD1 (5 bases). The CDR3 has 15 amino acids. V was shortened by 3 bases and J by 3 bases, with 14 bases between the two germline ends. Germline CDR1 is SGHTA and CDR2 is FQGNSA.

This clonotype was seen more than once but under ten times. The rearrangement links TRBV7-2 to TRBJ2-3; D may match TRBD1 or TRBD2 (5 bases each). V was clipped by 0 bases and J by 5 bases, with 9 bases between them. From germline, CDR1 is SGHTA and CDR2 FQGNSA. The CDR3 runs 14 residues. CDR3 nucleotide sequence: TGTGCCAGCAGCTTAGCGGGGGTTGTAGATACGCAGTATTTT. This translates into CASSLAGVVDTQYF.

This clonotype was recorded a few times. In nucleotides, the CDR3 is TGCGCCAGCAGCCAAGAGGGACAGGGGTTTCAGCCCCAGCATTTT. Its protein is CASSQEGQGFQPQHF. V and J are TRBV4-1 and TRBJ1-5; 10 bases are a match to TRBD1. The length of the CDR3 is 15 residues. Germline values: CDR1 MGHRA, CDR2 YSYEKL. J was trimmed by 6 bases and V by 0 bases; bases with no gene match: 2.